These T cell receptor beta chains were read from a single sample in a study of T cell responses to AZD1222 COVID-19 vaccine. Method: immunoSEQ multiplex PCR; TCRdb's copy keeps in-frame clones and lacks some. The repertoire consists of 80,000 to 100,000 clones, with over 75% occurring once and the leading ten covering about an eighth. The sample was peripheral blood, taken 28 days after the second AZD1222 dose. Receptors were obtained from an adult who received the AZD1222 COVID-19 vaccine. CDR3s include the opening cysteine and the closing phenylalanine or tryptophan. Fields, in order: V gene, J gene, clone size, D gene, CDR3 DNA, CDR3 protein. A D gene is named only where the DNA matches it firmly. Not every row has a clone size; where given, it reads once, few, many or a size class.

v_call: TRBV7-9; j_call: TRBJ1-1; clone_size: -; d_call: -; cdr3_nt: TGTGCCAGCAGCTTAGCGGCTGGACTGGGCACTGAAGCTTTCTTT; cdr3_aa: CASSLAAGLGTEAFF
v_call: TRBV7-8; j_call: TRBJ2-5; clone_size: -; d_call: TRBD1; cdr3_nt: TGTGCCAGCAGCCCCACGCCAGGGACAGGGTTCCAAGAGACCCAGTACTTC; cdr3_aa: CASSPTPGTGFQETQYF
v_call: TRBV6-2/TRBV6-3; j_call: TRBJ2-2; clone_size: -; d_call: -; cdr3_nt: TGTGCCAGCAGTTACTCAGACAAAAAGCGGTCCAACACCGGGGAGCTGTTTTTT; cdr3_aa: CASSYSDKKRSNTGELFF
v_call: TRBV6-5; j_call: TRBJ1-1; clone_size: -; d_call: -; cdr3_nt: TGTGCCAGCAGATACGGGGGTAGCACTGAAGCTTTCTTT; cdr3_aa: CASRYGGSTEAFF
v_call: TRBV28; j_call: TRBJ1-2; clone_size: -; d_call: -; cdr3_nt: TGTGCCAGCAGTCCCCCCGGGGAATTGGGAGGGTATGGCTACACCTTC; cdr3_aa: CASSPPGELGGYGYTF
v_call: TRBV7-3; j_call: TRBJ2-7; clone_size: -; d_call: TRBD1; cdr3_nt: TGTGCCAGCAGCAGACAGGGTACCTACGAGCAGTACTTC; cdr3_aa: CASSRQGTYEQYF
v_call: TRBV9; j_call: TRBJ1-1; clone_size: -; d_call: -; cdr3_nt: TGTGCCAGCAGCGTAGGGGGTGAGGGCACTGAAGCTTTCTTT; cdr3_aa: CASSVGGEGTEAFF
v_call: TRBV2; j_call: TRBJ2-3; clone_size: -; d_call: TRBD2; cdr3_nt: TGTGCCAGCAGTCCGGAAGCGGGGGGAAACACAGATACGCAGTATTTT; cdr3_aa: CASSPEAGGNTDTQYF
v_call: TRBV6-4; j_call: TRBJ2-2; clone_size: -; d_call: TRBD1; cdr3_nt: TGTGCCAGCTCCCAGGGGGCAGGCGGGGAGCTGTTTTTT; cdr3_aa: CASSQGAGGELFF
v_call: TRBV24-1; j_call: TRBJ2-3; clone_size: -; d_call: -; cdr3_nt: TGTGCCACCAGTGGAGGGGGCACAGATACGCAGTATTTT; cdr3_aa: CATSGGGTDTQYF
v_call: TRBV27; j_call: TRBJ1-5; clone_size: -; d_call: TRBD1; cdr3_nt: TGTGCCAGCAGTTTCGGGACAGGGGGCAATCAGCCCCAGCATTTT; cdr3_aa: CASSFGTGGNQPQHF
v_call: TRBV13; j_call: TRBJ2-3; clone_size: -; d_call: TRBD2; cdr3_nt: TGTGCCAGCAGCTTTAGCGTTGGGACTAGGATCACAGATACGCAGTATTTT; cdr3_aa: CASSFSVGTRITDTQYF
v_call: TRBV19; j_call: TRBJ2-5; clone_size: -; d_call: TRBD2; cdr3_nt: TGTGCCAGTAGTATAGCCGCGGGAGGGGGCGAGACCCAGTACTTC; cdr3_aa: CASSIAAGGGETQYF
v_call: TRBV7-8; j_call: TRBJ2-7; clone_size: -; d_call: TRBD2; cdr3_nt: TGTGCCAGCAGCTTAGAGGAGAGCGGGACCGTCTACGAGCAGTACTTC; cdr3_aa: CASSLEESGTVYEQYF
v_call: TRBV5-8; j_call: TRBJ1-4; clone_size: -; d_call: -; cdr3_nt: TGTGCCAGCAGCTTTTCCGCAGGTGAAAATGAAAAACTGTTTTTT; cdr3_aa: CASSFSAGENEKLFF
v_call: TRBV24-1; j_call: TRBJ2-2; clone_size: once; d_call: TRBD1; cdr3_nt: TGTGCCACCAGTGGCCTGACAGGGGGCGCGGGCACCGGGGAGCTGTTTTTT; cdr3_aa: CATSGLTGGAGTGELFF
v_call: TRBV29-1; j_call: TRBJ1-1; clone_size: -; d_call: TRBD1; cdr3_nt: TGCAGCGTTTCCCGGCAGACAGGGGGCACTGAAGCTTTCTTT; cdr3_aa: CSVSRQTGGTEAFF
v_call: TRBV29-1; j_call: TRBJ2-5; clone_size: -; d_call: -; cdr3_nt: TGCAGCGTTGTCGGGGGGCTAGCGGCCCCCGAGACCCAGTACTTC; cdr3_aa: CSVVGGLAAPETQYF
v_call: TRBV5-1; j_call: TRBJ2-3; clone_size: -; d_call: TRBD2; cdr3_nt: TGCGCCAGCAGCTCTACGAGCGGGAGAGGGGCAGATACGCAGTATTTT; cdr3_aa: CASSSTSGRGADTQYF
v_call: TRBV12-5; j_call: TRBJ2-7; clone_size: -; d_call: -; cdr3_nt: TGTGCTAGTGGTTCGATACAGGGACGGAGCTCCTACGAGCAGTACTTC; cdr3_aa: CASGSIQGRSSYEQYF
v_call: TRBV7-8; j_call: TRBJ1-5; clone_size: -; d_call: -; cdr3_nt: TGTGCCAGCAGCTTATCGGAATTTCAGCCCCAGCATTTT; cdr3_aa: CASSLSEFQPQHF
v_call: TRBV11-3; j_call: TRBJ1-6; clone_size: -; d_call: -; cdr3_nt: TGTGCCAGCAGCAATCAGGGCTCCTATAATTCACCCCTCCACTTT; cdr3_aa: CASSNQGSYNSPLHF
v_call: TRBV7-9; j_call: TRBJ2-7; clone_size: few; d_call: -; cdr3_nt: TGTGCCAGCAGCCTAGGGGACGGGTCCTACGAGCAGTACTTC; cdr3_aa: CASSLGDGSYEQYF
v_call: TRBV4-1; j_call: TRBJ2-7; clone_size: few; d_call: -; cdr3_nt: TGCGCCAGCAGCCAAGATAGAGGGTACACTAAGGAGCAGTACTTC; cdr3_aa: CASSQDRGYTKEQYF
v_call: TRBV4-1; j_call: TRBJ1-2; clone_size: -; d_call: TRBD1; cdr3_nt: TGCGCCAGCAGCCAAGCCTCCCCCTCTCGACAGGGGGGGGGCTATGGCTACACCTTC; cdr3_aa: CASSQASPSRQGGGYGYTF
v_call: TRBV12-3/TRBV12-4; j_call: TRBJ1-2; clone_size: -; d_call: -; cdr3_nt: TGTGCCAGCACCCTGCTCCGCTATGGCTACACCTTC; cdr3_aa: CASTLLRYGYTF
v_call: TRBV7-3; j_call: TRBJ2-7; clone_size: -; d_call: TRBD2; cdr3_nt: TGTGCCAGCAGCTTAGGGACTAGCGGGAGATCCTACGAGCAGTACTTC; cdr3_aa: CASSLGTSGRSYEQYF
v_call: TRBV4-1; j_call: TRBJ1-2; clone_size: -; d_call: -; cdr3_nt: TGCGCCAGCAGCCAAGAAGCGGCAGCGGGCTACACCTTC; cdr3_aa: CASSQEAAAGYTF
v_call: TRBV27; j_call: TRBJ2-3; clone_size: once; d_call: TRBD2; cdr3_nt: TGTGCCAGCAGTTTATCCTTCGGGAGGGCCACAGATACGCAGTATTTT; cdr3_aa: CASSLSFGRATDTQYF
v_call: TRBV12-5; j_call: TRBJ1-2; clone_size: -; d_call: -; cdr3_nt: TGTGCTAGTGGTCAGGGCCCCTCGGGCTACACCTTC; cdr3_aa: CASGQGPSGYTF